This TCR beta chain stems from a study of T cells after posttransplantation cyclophosphamide. The CDR3 is made up of 15 amino acids. Germline-derived CDR1 and CDR2 are MDHEN and SYDVKM. Measured with immunoSEQ multiplex PCR; TCRdb has only the in-frame clones, and not every one. Here the sample spans about 22,000 clones, roughly nine tenths being singletons. As concerns this clone: Its antigen is not identified.

Sampled 1 year posttransplant, controls received myeloablative marrow transplants, methotrexate and a calcineurin inhibitor. Study results and limitations: Later post-transplant blood repertoires were often dominated by donor CD8+ memory clones. TRB clonality was highly associated with recipient CMV seropositivity and reactivation.

The TCR originated in a female patient in her forties or fifties who received an allogeneic stem cell transplant from an unrelated donor, was CMV-positive, and had chronic GVHD only. Part of the T cell pool may stem from the graft donor. V gene TRBV28 combines with J gene TRBJ2-5, with 9 bases matching TRBD1. The assigned J gene may be wrong: the sequence end matches TRBJ2-7 better. The material sequenced was PBMCs, taken after an allogeneic stem cell transplant with a calcineurin inhibitor and methotrexate. Here the CDR3 DNA reads TGTGCCAGCAGTCTCACGGGACAGGGAGTCGGCGAGCAGTACTTC. This gives the protein CASSLTGQGVGEQYF.